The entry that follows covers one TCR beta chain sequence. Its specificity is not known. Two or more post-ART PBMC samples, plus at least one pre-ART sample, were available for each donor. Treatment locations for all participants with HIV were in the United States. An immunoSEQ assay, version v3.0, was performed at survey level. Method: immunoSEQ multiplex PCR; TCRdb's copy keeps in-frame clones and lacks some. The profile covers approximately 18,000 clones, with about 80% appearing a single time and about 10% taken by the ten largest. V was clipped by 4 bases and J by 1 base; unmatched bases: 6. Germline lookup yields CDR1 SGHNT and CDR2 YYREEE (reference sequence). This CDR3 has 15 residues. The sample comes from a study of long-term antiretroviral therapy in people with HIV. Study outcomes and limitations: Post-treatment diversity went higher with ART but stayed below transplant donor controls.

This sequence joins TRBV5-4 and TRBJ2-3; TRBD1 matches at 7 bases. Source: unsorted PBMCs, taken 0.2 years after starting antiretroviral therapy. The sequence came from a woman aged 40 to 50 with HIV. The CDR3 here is CASSLTGMGTDTQYF. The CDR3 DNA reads TGTGCCAGCAGCCTGACAGGGATGGGCACAGATACGCAGTATTTT.